These T cell receptor beta chains were read from a single sample in a study of T cell clones after liver transplantation. The assay was immunoSEQ multiplex PCR, and TCRdb's table has in-frame clones only and misses some. This sample yields roughly 120,000 clones, of which over 75% are seen a single time; 0.83% belongs to the top ten. The material sequenced was CD4+ T cells from blood, taken 12 months after liver transplant. All receptors come from a human patient who received a liver transplant. Some T cells could come from the graft donor. The CDR3 runs from the conserved cysteine through the conserved F or W. D genes are given only for firm matches. Rows give clone size only sometimes, using once, few, many, or a class for an expanded clone.

size: NA; D: TRBD2; V: TRBV27; J: TRBJ2-1; DNA: TGTGCCAGCAGTCGGGGACTAGCGGGAGTTTTATCTCCCCGGAATGAGCAGTTCTTC; CDR3: CASSRGLAGVLSPRNEQFF
size: NA; D: TRBD1; V: TRBV5-1; J: TRBJ1-4; DNA: TGCGCCAGTTCTCGACAGGGGGCGGATGAAAAACTGTTTTTT; CDR3: CASSRQGADEKLFF
size: NA; D: TRBD1; V: TRBV7-3; J: TRBJ1-1; DNA: TGTGCCAGCAGCATCTCAGGGGACAGGGTGGTTTTCTTT; CDR3: CASSISGDRVVFF
size: NA; D: TRBD1; V: TRBV29-1; J: TRBJ2-7; DNA: TGCAGCGTTGGAGGGACAGGGGGGACCTACGAGCAGTACTTC; CDR3: CSVGGTGGTYEQYF
size: once; D: NA; V: TRBV9; J: TRBJ1-5; DNA: TGTGCCAGCAGCGTAGATGGCGGCCCCACGGCCCAGCATTTT; CDR3: CASSVDGGPTAQHF
size: NA; D: TRBD2; V: TRBV5-4; J: TRBJ2-6; DNA: TGTGCCAGCAGCTTGGATAGCGGGAGCTCTGGGGCCAACGTCCTGACTTTC; CDR3: CASSLDSGSSGANVLTF
size: once; D: NA; V: TRBV5-1; J: TRBJ2-7; DNA: TGCGCCAGCAGTTACAGGGAAAGTTTCTACGAGCAGTACTTC; CDR3: CASSYRESFYEQYF
size: NA; D: NA; V: TRBV19; J: TRBJ2-7; DNA: TGTGCCAGTAGTGTCCCAGGGCATGACTACGAGCAGTACTTC; CDR3: CASSVPGHDYEQYF
size: NA; D: TRBD1; V: TRBV2; J: TRBJ2-2; DNA: TGTGCCAGCAGTCAAAACCGGGACAGGGACACCGGGGAGCTGTTTTTT; CDR3: CASSQNRDRDTGELFF
size: NA; D: NA; V: TRBV10-3; J: TRBJ2-7; DNA: TGTGCCATCAGTGGGCAGGGGGGAATTTCCTACGAGCAGTACTTC; CDR3: CAISGQGGISYEQYF
size: NA; D: NA; V: TRBV7-6; J: TRBJ2-3; DNA: TGTGCCAGCAGCTTACGGGGAAGACAGGTCACAGATACGCAGTATTTT; CDR3: CASSLRGRQVTDTQYF
size: NA; D: TRBD1; V: TRBV27; J: TRBJ1-1; DNA: TGTGCCAGCAGTCTTCGACAGGGCACTGAAGCTTTCTTT; CDR3: CASSLRQGTEAFF
size: NA; D: TRBD1; V: TRBV28; J: TRBJ1-4; DNA: TGTGCCAGCAGTTTGTTGGCAGGGGGAGGTGAAAAACTGTTTTTT; CDR3: CASSLLAGGGEKLFF
size: NA; D: TRBD1; V: TRBV19; J: TRBJ1-1; DNA: TGTGCCAGTAGGGGACCGGGACAGGGGAGCGGTGAAGCTTTCTTT; CDR3: CASRGPGQGSGEAFF
size: NA; D: TRBD1; V: TRBV13; J: TRBJ2-7; DNA: TGTGCCAGCAGCCGGACAGGGCTCTACGAGCAGTACTTC; CDR3: CASSRTGLYEQYF
size: NA; D: TRBD2; V: TRBV29-1; J: TRBJ2-3; DNA: TGCAGCGTTGGTAAAGGTGGCGGGGGTGGAGATACGCAGTATTTT; CDR3: CSVGKGGGGGDTQYF
size: NA; D: NA; V: TRBV5-6; J: TRBJ2-4; DNA: TGTGCCAGCAGCTTGTATAGGGGGTTCTCCAAAAACATTCAGTACTTC; CDR3: CASSLYRGFSKNIQYF
size: NA; D: TRBD2; V: TRBV9; J: TRBJ2-7; DNA: TGTGCCAGCAGCGTAGCTCCGGGACTAGCGGGCGAGCAGTACTTC; CDR3: CASSVAPGLAGEQYF
size: NA; D: TRBD2; V: TRBV19; J: TRBJ2-7; DNA: TGTGCCAGTAGCACCGGGACTAGCGGGATTTACGAGCAGTACTTC; CDR3: CASSTGTSGIYEQYF
size: NA; D: NA; V: TRBV29-1; J: TRBJ2-1; DNA: TGCAGCGTTGAGGGATATAGGTATCCTGGCAATGAGCAGTTCTTC; CDR3: CSVEGYRYPGNEQFF
size: NA; D: TRBD2; V: TRBV19; J: TRBJ2-1; DNA: TGTGCCAGTATCCCTAGCGGGAGGGCTTCCTACAATGAGCAGTTCTTC; CDR3: CASIPSGRASYNEQFF
size: NA; D: NA; V: TRBV7-3; J: TRBJ2-5; DNA: TGTGCCAGCAGCTTAGGAAGGCAGGAGACCCAGTACTTC; CDR3: CASSLGRQETQYF
size: NA; D: NA; V: TRBV5-4; J: TRBJ1-1; DNA: TGTGCCAGCAGCTGGAGGGGGAACACTGAAGCTTTCTTT; CDR3: CASSWRGNTEAFF
size: NA; D: NA; V: TRBV7-2; J: TRBJ2-2; DNA: TGTGCCAGCAACTCCCTCAGGGCCGGGGAGCTGTTTTTT; CDR3: CASNSLRAGELFF
size: few; D: NA; V: TRBV11-3; J: TRBJ1-4; DNA: TGTGCCAGCAGCTTCCGAACCGGGGCGAGGGATGAAAAACTGTTTTTT; CDR3: CASSFRTGARDEKLFF
size: NA; D: NA; V: TRBV30; J: TRBJ2-7; DNA: TGTGCCTGGAGTAAGAGGCGGGAACACGAGCAGTACTTC; CDR3: CAWSKRREHEQYF
size: NA; D: TRBD2; V: TRBV11-3; J: TRBJ2-2; DNA: TGTGCCAGCAGCTTATTTCTAGCGGGAGGGCCCCTGATGACCGGGGAGCTGTTTTTT; CDR3: CASSLFLAGGPLMTGELFF
size: NA; D: NA; V: TRBV19; J: TRBJ2-7; DNA: TGTGCCAGTAGTATGTTACTTGGCTACGAGCAGTACTTC; CDR3: CASSMLLGYEQYF
size: NA; D: NA; V: TRBV5-1; J: TRBJ2-1; DNA: TGCGCCAGCAGCTTGGACCGTTACAATGAGCAGTTCTTC; CDR3: CASSLDRYNEQFF
size: NA; D: NA; V: TRBV28; J: TRBJ2-3; DNA: TGTGCCAGCAGTTTAACTAGGGATCGGTCGCAGTATTTT; CDR3: CASSLTRDRSQYF
size: NA; D: NA; V: TRBV6-1; J: TRBJ2-3; DNA: TGTGCCAGCAGACTTTCAGATACGCAGTATTTT; CDR3: CASRLSDTQYF
size: once; D: NA; V: TRBV11-3; J: TRBJ2-3; DNA: TGTGCCAGCAGCTTAGAACAGGCAGATACGCAGTATTTT; CDR3: CASSLEQADTQYF
size: NA; D: TRBD1; V: TRBV18; J: TRBJ1-5; DNA: TGTGCCAGCTCAAGACAGGGCACCAATCAGCCCCAGCATTTT; CDR3: CASSRQGTNQPQHF
size: NA; D: NA; V: TRBV14; J: TRBJ2-2; DNA: TGTGCCAGCAGCCAAGATCTACAGTCCGCGAACACCGGGGAGCTGTTTTTT; CDR3: CASSQDLQSANTGELFF
size: NA; D: TRBD2; V: TRBV5-1; J: TRBJ2-1; DNA: TGCGCCAGCAGCTCAGGACTAGCGGGAGTATCCTACAATGAGCAGTTCTTC; CDR3: CASSSGLAGVSYNEQFF
size: once; D: NA; V: TRBV6-5; J: TRBJ2-2; DNA: TGTGCCAGCACCAAGCAGGGACCCGGGGAGCTGTTTTTT; CDR3: CASTKQGPGELFF
size: NA; D: NA; V: TRBV27; J: TRBJ1-2; DNA: TGTGCCACCTCAGATAACTATGGCTACACCTTC; CDR3: CATSDNYGYTF
size: once; D: NA; V: TRBV6-5; J: TRBJ2-7; DNA: TGTGCCAGCGCCGAGCAGTACTTC; CDR3: CASAEQYF
size: NA; D: NA; V: TRBV28; J: TRBJ1-1; DNA: TGTGCCAGCAGGTCGGTGAACACTGAAGCTTTCTTT; CDR3: CASRSVNTEAFF
size: NA; D: NA; V: TRBV7-6; J: TRBJ2-2; DNA: TGTGCCAGCAGCCCAGGACAGCACGGGGAGCTGTTTTTT; CDR3: CASSPGQHGELFF
size: NA; D: NA; V: TRBV19; J: TRBJ2-1; DNA: TGTGCCAGTAGTCCTCTGGTGGGGGCTAATGAGCAGTTCTTC; CDR3: CASSPLVGANEQFF
size: NA; D: NA; V: TRBV5-1; J: TRBJ2-3; DNA: TGCGCCAGCAGCCCCGCCGAACCCACAGATACGCAGTATTTT; CDR3: CASSPAEPTDTQYF
size: NA; D: NA; V: TRBV5-1; J: TRBJ1-4; DNA: TGCGCCAGCAGCTTCCAAGGATTACGAATGGGGGAAAAACTGTTTTTT; CDR3: CASSFQGLRMGEKLFF
size: NA; D: NA; V: TRBV7-2; J: TRBJ2-1; DNA: TGTGCCAGCAGCTTAGAACGGTACAATGAGCAGTTCTTC; CDR3: CASSLERYNEQFF
size: NA; D: NA; V: TRBV11-3; J: TRBJ1-4; DNA: TGTGCCAGCAGCTTAGATGGCCCCCCGGGTGAAAAACTGTTTTTT; CDR3: CASSLDGPPGEKLFF
size: NA; D: NA; V: TRBV7-2; J: TRBJ2-3; DNA: TGTGCCAGCAGTGCCGGCACAGATACGCAGTATTTT; CDR3: CASSAGTDTQYF
size: NA; D: TRBD1; V: TRBV7-8; J: TRBJ2-5; DNA: TGTGCCAGCAGCCCTGGACAGGGAGAGACCCAGTACTTC; CDR3: CASSPGQGETQYF
size: NA; D: NA; V: TRBV9; J: TRBJ1-1; DNA: TGTGCCAGCAGCCTAGGAGGAAGGGACACTGAAGCTTTCTTT; CDR3: CASSLGGRDTEAFF
size: NA; D: NA; V: TRBV25-1; J: TRBJ1-1; DNA: TGTGCCAGCAGTGACGAGACGGTCGTCACTGAAGCTTTCTTT; CDR3: CASSDETVVTEAFF
size: few; D: NA; V: TRBV7-2; J: TRBJ2-7; DNA: TGTGCCAGCAGCCTCTGGGGCTACGAGCAGTACTTC; CDR3: CASSLWGYEQYF
size: NA; D: NA; V: TRBV28; J: TRBJ1-2; DNA: TGTGCCAGCAGTTTCACCAGACCTCCCTATGGCTACACCTTC; CDR3: CASSFTRPPYGYTF
size: NA; D: NA; V: TRBV5-1; J: TRBJ2-7; DNA: TGCGCCAGCAGCTTGGCCGCAGCAACCTACGAGCAGTACTTC; CDR3: CASSLAAATYEQYF
size: NA; D: TRBD1; V: TRBV5-1; J: TRBJ1-2; DNA: TGCGCCAGCAGCGAGGGGACAGCCTATGGCTACACCTTC; CDR3: CASSEGTAYGYTF
size: NA; D: NA; V: TRBV11-1; J: TRBJ2-7; DNA: TGTGCCAGCAGCCCTACTGGACGTCACGAGCAGTACTTC; CDR3: CASSPTGRHEQYF
size: NA; D: NA; V: TRBV25-1; J: TRBJ2-5; DNA: TGTGCCAGCAGTCAGCTAGGATCCCAAGAGACCCAGTACTTC; CDR3: CASSQLGSQETQYF